Listed here are 24 T cell receptor beta chains from one sample, sequenced in a study of T cell repertoires in cytomegalovirus infection. TCRdb ran MiXCR on the reads and lists one entry per CDR3 protein. Seen here are more than 250,000 distinct CDR3 sequences, roughly 25% observed once, and the top ten hold about an eighth. These receptors are not linked to any known antigen. The specimen was cultured PBMCs, collected from culture after CMV antigen stimulation. Receptors originate from a human donor in good health (CMV status not recorded). Some clones in this sample may be carry-over from other donors' samples.

V and J are TRBV28 and TRBJ1-6, with 7 bases fitting TRBD1. CDR1 MDHEN and CDR2 SYDVKM come from the germline V gene. This CDR3 has 14 residues. V shed 6 bases and J 8 bases; nucleotides not matched to a gene: 7. The CDR3 region has the DNA TGTGCCAGCAGCAACAGGGGCACTTATTCACCCCTCCACTTT. Residues: CASSNRGTYSPLHF.

This clonotype was detected only a few times. V and J are TRBV2 and TRBJ2-1, with 10 bases aligning to TRBD2. After removal of 7 bases from V and 7 bases from J, the junction contained 7 bases not matched to a gene. CDR1 is SNHLY and CDR2 is FYNNEI in the germline V gene. There are 14 residues in the CDR3. The CDR3: CASKQAGGGNEQFF. The CDR3 DNA reads TGTGCCAGCAAACAAGCGGGAGGGGGGAATGAGCAGTTCTTC. Combining the CDR3 with reference TRBV2 and TRBJ2-1 gives the whole variable domain EPEVTQTPSHQVTQMGQEVILRCVPISNHLYFYWYRQILGQKVEFLVSFYNNEISEKSEIFDDQFSVERPDGSNFTLKIRSTKLEDSAMYFCASKQAGGGNEQFFGPGTRLTVL.

In this sample, this clonotype turned up once. The genes are TRBV13 and TRBJ2-3, with 7 bases fitting TRBD2. The CDR3 totals 14 residues. Germline V gene sequence: CDR1 PRHDT, CDR2 FYEKMQ (reference sequence). The J segment lost 3 bases and the V segment lost 5 bases, leaving 5 bases of the junction unmatched. CDR3: CASSRYSGTDTQYF. The CDR3 DNA follows: TGTGCCAGCAGCAGATATAGCGGGACAGATACGCAGTATTTT.

This sequence joins TRBV6-2 or TRBV6-3 and TRBJ1-1; TRBD1 might be the D (5 bases). The CDR3 covers 15 residues. Per the germline V gene, CDR1 is MNHEY and CDR2 is SVGEGT. Trimming removed 3 bases from V and 5 bases from J, with 16 bases in between. The CDR3 DNA sequence: TGTGCCAGCAGTTATCCCACTTTTGGGGGGACTGAAGCTTTCTTT. This translates into CASSYPTFGGTEAFF.

The chain has TRBV6-2 or TRBV6-3 and TRBJ1-2, with D perhaps TRBD1 (6 bases). V lost 0 bases to trimming and J lost 5 bases, with 10 bases between them. Germline CDR1 MNHEY, CDR2 SVGEGT. The CDR3 consists of 14 residues. The CDR3 nucleotides read TGTGCCAGCAGTTACTCGCAGGGGAGGTATGGCTACACCTTC. It is translated as CASSYSQGRYGYTF.

This chain connects TRBV6-5 to TRBJ2-5; D possibly corresponds to TRBD2 (5 bases). Deletions cut 6 bases from V and 5 bases from J, with 10 bases between. Germline assignment: CDR1 MNHEY and CDR2 SVGAGI. This CDR3 contains 12 residues. Here the CDR3 reads CASRGWRETQYF. Written as DNA, the CDR3 is TGTGCCAGCAGAGGATGGAGGGAGACCCAGTACTTC.

V and J are TRBV7-3 and TRBJ2-1; 7 bases fit TRBD2. The CDR3 length is 17 residues. Trimming took 5 bases from V and 0 from J; bases not matched to a gene: 10. Per germline, CDR1 SGHTA and CDR2 FQGTGA. CDR3 sequence: CASSLRARGSSYNEQFF. CDR3 nucleotide sequence: TGTGCCAGCAGCCTACGGGCACGCGGGAGCTCCTACAATGAGCAGTTCTTC.

The chain combines TRBV6-2 or TRBV6-3 with TRBJ2-4; no clear D gene. Germline V gene sequence: CDR1 MNHEY, CDR2 SVGEGT. The ends were cut back, 5 bases at V and 0 bases at J, with 8 bases in the middle. The CDR3 sequence is 14 residues long. The CDR3 nucleotides read TGTGCCAGCAGTCCCTCGAGAGCCAAAAACATTCAGTACTTC. It encodes CASSPSRAKNIQYF.

The V call is TRBV19, the J call TRBJ2-1; D remains ambiguous. Trimming shortened V by 3 bases and J by 0 bases, and 12 bases separated the two germline ends. Germline V gene lookup returns CDR1 LNHDA and CDR2 SQIVND (reference sequence). The length of the CDR3 is 16 residues. The CDR3 DNA follows: TGTGCCAGTAGTATCTCGGACGCGAGCTCCTACAATGAGCAGTTCTTC. It specifies CASSISDASSYNEQFF.

This clonotype appeared once. At one of its ends the junction is not consistent with the germline gene, which may arise from a read error. This sequence joins TRBV29-1 and TRBJ2-2; 10 bases fit TRBD2. CDR1 and CDR2 from the germline V gene are SQVTM and ANQGSEA. The length of the CDR3 is 14 residues. The CDR3 region has the DNA TGCAGCGTTGGACTAGCGGGCGCCACCAGGGAGCTGTTTTTT. Its translation: CSVGLAGATRELFF.

This clonotype was counted a few times. The chain combines TRBV19 with TRBJ1-2, with a weak D call TRBD1 (6 bases). CDR3 length: 14 amino acids. Germline CDR1 is LNHDA and CDR2 is SQIVND (reference sequence). Trimming left V 5 bases short and J 4 bases short, with 14 bases between. The CDR3 bases are TGTGCCAGTAGTCACCAGGGGACTATCTATGGCTACACCTTC. It yields the protein CASSHQGTIYGYTF.

Turning to this clonotype: The germline gene is not matched at one end of the junction; a read error may be the cause. This sequence joins TRBV18 and TRBJ2-1; a weak D match, TRBD2 (6 bases). Germline assignment: CDR1 KGHSH and CDR2 LQKENI. The CDR3 is made up of 17 amino acids. As DNA, the CDR3 is TGTGCCAGCTCCCCCAATTGGCGGGATTTGTCCTTCAATGAGCAGTTCTTC. Amino acids: CASSPNWRDLSFNEQFF.

The chain has TRBV15 and TRBJ2-7, with D uncertain. Trimming pared 5 bases from V and 3 bases from J, leaving 11 bases between. The CDR3 runs 13 residues. Germline assignment: CDR1 LNHNV and CDR2 YYDKDF (reference sequence). This CDR3 is CATSVGLVYEQYV. CDR3 DNA: TGTGCCACCAGCGTAGGTTTGGTCTACGAGCAGTACGTC.

This clonotype has only a few counts. V gene TRBV11-2 combines with J gene TRBJ1-2; 7 positions match TRBD1. Unmatched junction bases numbered 11, after V lost 5 bases and J lost 5 bases. The V gene's germline CDR1 is SGHAT and CDR2 FQNNGV. CDR3 length: 15 amino acids. The CDR3 loop is CASSTRQGLSYGYTF. The DNA of the CDR3 is TGTGCCAGCAGCACAAGACAGGGCCTAAGTTATGGCTACACCTTC.

The chain links TRBV25-1 to TRBJ1-6; TRBD1 matches at 9 bases. Germline V gene data show CDR1 as MGHDK and CDR2 as SYGVNS. This CDR3 has 15 residues. With V trimmed by 3 bases and J by 8 bases, 5 bases remained unmatched. The CDR3 spells CASSEGTGSDSPLHF. CDR3 coding DNA: TGTGCCAGCAGTGAGGGGACAGGGAGTGATTCACCCCTCCACTTT.

This clonotype was seen a handful of times. The chain combines TRBV7-2 with TRBJ1-1; D is unresolved. The CDR3 runs to 12 residues. Germline CDR1 reads SGHTA; CDR2 reads FQGNSA. The V and J ends lost 6 bases and 0 bases respectively, with 5 bases between them. CDR3 amino acids: CASRLMNTEAFF. In DNA form, the CDR3 reads TGTGCCAGCAGGCTTATGAACACTGAAGCTTTCTTT.

The table lists this clonotype with a few counts. V usage is TRBV7-6 and J usage is TRBJ1-1; no reliable D call. Germline values: CDR1 SGHVS, CDR2 FNYEAQ. The V end was cut by 2 bases, the J end by 1 base, with 8 bases between. The CDR3 spans 14 residues. The CDR3 protein is CASSLLAGNTEAFF. In DNA, the CDR3 is TGTGCCAGCAGCTTATTGGCAGGGAACACTGAAGCTTTCTTT.

The rearrangement uses TRBV3-1 and TRBJ1-1; D remains unclear. Deletions cut 7 bases from V and 1 base from J, with 10 bases between. The length of the CDR3 is 13 residues. CDR1 is LGHDT, CDR2 YNNKEL, per germline (reference sequence). CDR3 region: CASIGSGNTEAFF. The CDR3 coding sequence is TGTGCCAGCATCGGCTCGGGGAACACTGAAGCTTTCTTT. The whole variable domain, filled in from reference TRBV3-1 and TRBJ1-1, reads DTAVSQTPKYLVTQMGNDKSIKCEQNLGHDTMYWYKQDSKKFLKIMFSYNNKELIINETVPNRFSPKSPDKAHLNLHINSLELGDSAVYFCASIGSGNTEAFFGQGTRLTVV.

This clonotype was detected a few times. The genes are TRBV12-3 or TRBV12-4 and TRBJ1-3; D not certain. The CDR3 extends over 14 amino acids. V was trimmed by 0 bases and J by 2 bases, leaving 5 bases between them. The CDR3 DNA reads as TGTGCCAGCAGTTTAGCCCCCACTGGAAACACCATATATTTT. It encodes CASSLAPTGNTIYF.

To note about this clonotype: Just one base apart from a much larger clone, this may be a read error. No conserved phenylalanine or tryptophan ends this CDR3, so it is likely a read error. The V and J genes are TRBV6-6 and TRBJ2-1; TRBD2 aligns across 11 bases. The junction had 7 bases not matched to a gene; V was cut back by 7 bases and J by 5 bases. CDR1 MNHNY and CDR2 SVGAGI come from the germline V gene (reference sequence). This CDR3 contains 15 residues. The CDR3 sequence: CASNSGTSGNNEQFL. The CDR3 nucleotides read TGTGCCAGCAATTCCGGGACTAGCGGTAACAATGAGCAGTTCCTC.

The chain is built from TRBV29-1 and TRBJ1-2; D uncertain. The CDR3 runs to 12 residues. Germline CDR1 and CDR2: SQVTM and ANQGSEA. V was pared by 7 bases and J by 12 bases, with 21 bases between. The CDR3: CSGTAGLPVHTF. The CDR3 DNA is TGCAGCGGAACGGCGGGCCTGCCGGTACACACCTTC.

The chain combines TRBV12-3 or TRBV12-4 with TRBJ2-7; D is unresolved. The CDR3 loop spans 13 amino acids. V gave up 6 bases and J gave up 6 bases, with 15 bases separating them. Written as DNA, the CDR3 is TGTGCCAGCAGCCGCCTGATAAGTAGCGAGCAGTACGTC. Amino acid sequence: CASSRLISSEQYV.

In its sample, this clonotype was seen many times. In DNA form, the CDR3 reads TGCGCCAGCAGCCAACGGCGGGGTCCTAGCGGGGAACCGCACCAAGAGACCCAGTACTTC. It translates to CASSQRRGPSGEPHQETQYF. The chain employs TRBV4-3 and TRBJ2-5; 9 bases line up with TRBD2. The CDR3 contains 20 residues. V shed 2 bases, J shed 0 bases, and the junction held 16 bases outside the gene matches. Germline assignment: CDR1 LGHNA and CDR2 YSLEER.

This chain uses TRBV19 with TRBJ2-7; 7 bases are shared with TRBD2. Looked up from germline, CDR1 is LNHDA and CDR2 is SQIVND (reference sequence). The CDR3 totals 15 residues. The V segment lost 1 base and the J segment 2 bases; nucleotides outside the gene matches: 5. This CDR3 is CASSIGLAVTYEQYF. In nucleotides, the CDR3 is TGTGCCAGTAGTATAGGGCTAGCGGTAACCTACGAGCAGTACTTC.